The TCR beta chain under discussion was sequenced for a study of vaccination and CD4 T cells after COVID-19. Cultured CD4+ T-cell DNA underwent Oncomine TCR Beta short-read sequencing. Using the QIAamp micro DNA kit, genomic DNA was extracted from the CD4+ T cells that had been cultured. TCRdb re-analysed the PCR reads in MiXCR, keeping a single row per CDR3 protein. The sample includes about 9,700 distinct CDR3 sequences, more than 60% of them seen just once. Overall study results and limits: The authors identified 304 of 307 vaccine-specific clones in convalescent patients as spike mono-reactive.

The CDR3 is 14 amino acids. V was cut by 4 bases and J by 0 bases, with 11 bases left in between. Germline V lookup: CDR1 GTSNPN, CDR2 SVGIG (reference sequence). Treatment noted: approximately 9-day PBMC culture with coronavirus spike peptide pools or control peptides (ViraFEST assay). After being plated at over 1.5 million per well, PBMCs were cultured with approximately 9.8 IU/ml IL-2 and about 10 ug/ml peptide pools. To note about this clonotype: What it binds is unknown.

The chain employs TRBV30 and TRBJ2-3, with a possible D match to TRBD1 (6 bases). The sequence was collected from a human donor who had recovered from COVID-19. The source material was CD4+ T cells from blood, cultured in vitro. The CDR3 nucleotides are TGTGCCTGGAAATGGGGGCATAGCACAGATACGCAGTATTTT. Protein sequence: CAWKWGHSTDTQYF.